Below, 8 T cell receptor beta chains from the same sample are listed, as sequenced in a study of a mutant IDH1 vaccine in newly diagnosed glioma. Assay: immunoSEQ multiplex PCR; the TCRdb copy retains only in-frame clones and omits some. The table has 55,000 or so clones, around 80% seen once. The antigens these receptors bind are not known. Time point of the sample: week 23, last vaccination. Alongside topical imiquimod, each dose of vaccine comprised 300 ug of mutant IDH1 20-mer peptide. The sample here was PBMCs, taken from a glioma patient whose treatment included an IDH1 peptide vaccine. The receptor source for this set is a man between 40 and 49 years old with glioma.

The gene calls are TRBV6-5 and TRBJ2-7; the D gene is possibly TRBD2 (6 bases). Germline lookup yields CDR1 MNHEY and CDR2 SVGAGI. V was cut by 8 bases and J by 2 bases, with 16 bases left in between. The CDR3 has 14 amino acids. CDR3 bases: TGTGCCAGCCAAGAAAACCGGGGGACCTACGAGCAGTACTTC. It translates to CASQENRGTYEQYF.

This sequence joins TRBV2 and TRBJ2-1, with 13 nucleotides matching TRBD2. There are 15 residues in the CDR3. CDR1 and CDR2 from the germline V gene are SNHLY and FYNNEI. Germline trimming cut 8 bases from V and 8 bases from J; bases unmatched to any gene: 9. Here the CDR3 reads CASPLLAGGPHEQFF. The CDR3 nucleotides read TGTGCCAGCCCCCTACTAGCGGGGGGGCCCCATGAGCAGTTCTTC. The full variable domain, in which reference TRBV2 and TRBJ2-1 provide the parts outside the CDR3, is EPEVTQTPSHQVTQMGQEVILRCVPISNHLYFYWYRQILGQKVEFLVSFYNNEISEKSEIFDDQFSVERPDGSNFTLKIRSTKLEDSAMYFCASPLLAGGPHEQFFGPGTRLTVL.

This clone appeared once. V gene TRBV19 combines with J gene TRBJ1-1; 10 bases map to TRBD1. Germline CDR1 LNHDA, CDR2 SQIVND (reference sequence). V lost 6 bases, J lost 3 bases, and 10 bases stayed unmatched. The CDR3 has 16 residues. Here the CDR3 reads CASRIRSGTGDTEAFF. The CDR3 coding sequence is TGTGCCAGTAGGATTAGATCAGGGACAGGGGACACTGAAGCTTTCTTT.

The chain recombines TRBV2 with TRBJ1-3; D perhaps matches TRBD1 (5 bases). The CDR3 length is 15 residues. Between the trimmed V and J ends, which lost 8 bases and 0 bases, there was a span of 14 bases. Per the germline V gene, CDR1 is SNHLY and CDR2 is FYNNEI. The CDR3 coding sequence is TGTGCCAGCTCAGGGCCCAGGAGCTCTGGAAACACCATATATTTT. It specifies CASSGPRSSGNTIYF.

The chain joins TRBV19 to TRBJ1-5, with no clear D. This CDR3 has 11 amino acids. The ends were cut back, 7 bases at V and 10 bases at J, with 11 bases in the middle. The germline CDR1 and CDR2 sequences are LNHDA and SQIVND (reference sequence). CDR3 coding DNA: TGTGCCAGTAACCCCGGGTTACCCCAGCATTTT. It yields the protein CASNPGLPQHF.

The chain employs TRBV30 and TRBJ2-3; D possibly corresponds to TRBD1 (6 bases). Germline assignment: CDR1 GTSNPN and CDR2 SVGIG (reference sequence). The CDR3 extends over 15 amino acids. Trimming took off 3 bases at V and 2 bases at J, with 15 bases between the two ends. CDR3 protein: CAWSGRGWDTDTQYF. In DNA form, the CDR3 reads TGTGCCTGGAGCGGCAGGGGATGGGACACAGATACGCAGTATTTT.

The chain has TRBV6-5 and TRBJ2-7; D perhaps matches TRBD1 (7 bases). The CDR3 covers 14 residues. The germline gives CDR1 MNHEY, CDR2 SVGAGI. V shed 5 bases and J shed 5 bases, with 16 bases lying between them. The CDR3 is CASSRQGLLNEQYF. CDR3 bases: TGTGCCAGCAGTCGACAGGGACTCCTTAACGAGCAGTACTTC.

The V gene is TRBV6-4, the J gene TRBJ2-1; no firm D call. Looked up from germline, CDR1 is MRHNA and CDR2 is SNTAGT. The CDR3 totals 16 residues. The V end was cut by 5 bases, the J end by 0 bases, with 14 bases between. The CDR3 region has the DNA TGTGCCAGCAGTCCCTTGTCGGAGAGCTCCTACAATGAGCAGTTCTTC. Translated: CASSPLSESSYNEQFF.